One and the same sample provided the 6 T cell receptor beta chains below, sequenced in a study of cytomegalovirus exposure and HLA in healthy donors. Measured with immunoSEQ multiplex PCR; TCRdb has only the in-frame clones, and not every one. The data hold 55,000 to 80,000 clones, with about 94% observed a single time. The source material was PBMCs. These receptors were collected from a man between 18 and 29 years old in good health and CMV-seropositive.

The J gene is TRBJ2-2, the V gene TRBV5-1; 11 nucleotides line up with TRBD2. CDR3 length: 15 residues. Germline CDR1 is SGHRS and CDR2 is YFSETQ. Trimming at V came to 4 bases and at J to 6 bases, leaving 5 bases not matched to a gene. The CDR3 DNA sequence: TGCGCCAGCAGCGTAACTAGCGGGAGCCCCGGGGAGCTGTTTTTT. It specifies CASSVTSGSPGELFF.

The chain uses TRBV19 and TRBJ1-2; D perhaps matches TRBD1 (6 bases). Germline V lookup: CDR1 LNHDA, CDR2 SQIVND (reference sequence). This CDR3 region has 14 residues. Trimming took 3 bases from V and 6 from J, leaving 14 bases between them. CDR3 nucleotides: TGTGCCAGTAGTATGAATCGGGCAGGGGATGGCTACACCTTC. Protein product: CASSMNRAGDGYTF.

This chain uses TRBV19 with TRBJ2-7; perhaps TRBD2 as D (6 bases). The germline V gene has CDR1 LNHDA and CDR2 SQIVND (reference sequence). This CDR3 comprises 14 residues. Trimming pared 5 bases from V and 7 bases from J, leaving 18 bases between. This CDR3 reads CASSRDWAAEEQYF. CDR3 in DNA: TGTGCCAGTAGTCGGGACTGGGCGGCGGAAGAGCAGTACTTC.

The chain couples TRBV15 to TRBJ2-4; D remains ambiguous. Germline values: CDR1 LNHNV, CDR2 YYDKDF (reference sequence). The V end lost 3 bases, the J end lost 0 bases, and 9 bases lay between the germline ends. The CDR3 sequence is 15 residues long. The DNA for the CDR3 is TGTGCCACCAGCAGTAGCTACTTAGCCAAAAACATTCAGTACTTC. This encodes CATSSSYLAKNIQYF.

The chain joins TRBV5-1 to TRBJ2-7; D perhaps matches TRBD1 (5 bases). CDR1 and CDR2 from the germline V gene are SGHRS and YFSETQ. This CDR3 comprises 14 residues. Deletions cut 7 bases from V and 3 bases from J, with 17 bases between. CDR3 sequence: CASRPFVGHYEQYF. The CDR3 nucleotides read TGCGCCAGCCGACCTTTTGTGGGGCACTACGAGCAGTACTTC.

The J gene is TRBJ1-1, the V gene TRBV30; D unclear. Germline assignment: CDR1 GTSNPN and CDR2 SVGIG (reference sequence). The V gene lost 0 bases and the J gene lost 1 base, with 6 bases spanning the gap. The CDR3 contains 13 residues. CDR3 nucleotides: TGTGCCTGGAGTGTCGGAGGGAACACTGAAGCTTTCTTT. It is translated as CAWSVGGNTEAFF.